The 9 T cell receptor beta chains below all came from one sample that was sequenced in a study of T cells after posttransplantation cyclophosphamide. Libraries were prepared by immunoSEQ multiplex PCR; TCRdb keeps only in-frame clonotypes and omits some of them. The profile shows 35,000 to 45,000 clones, over 75% of them singletons. Busulfan-fludarabine conditioning, marrow transplant, and cyclophosphamide on days +3 and +4 were administered. The specimen comprised CD4+ T cells sorted from blood, sampled around 2,000 days after a stem cell transplant with posttransplant cyclophosphamide. All receptors come from a female patient aged 40 to 50 who received an allogeneic stem cell transplant from a related donor, was CMV-positive, and had no GVHD. Some T cells could come from the graft donor.

The V and J genes are TRBV6-4 and TRBJ2-1, with D perhaps matching TRBD2 (6 bases). V lost 3 bases to trimming and J lost 4 bases, with 10 bases between them. This CDR3 has 14 residues. Germline loops: CDR1 MRHNA, CDR2 SNTAGT. CDR3 amino acids: CASSEWGDYNEQFF. CDR3 nucleotides: TGTGCCAGCAGTGAGTGGGGGGATTACAATGAGCAGTTCTTC.

This chain uses TRBV7-3 with TRBJ2-2; D gene uncertain. The CDR3 runs to 13 residues. In germline, CDR1 is SGHTA, CDR2 FQGTGA. The ends were cut back, 3 bases at V and 6 bases at J, with 8 bases in the middle. CDR3 region: CASSFSGSGELFF. In DNA, the CDR3 is TGTGCCAGCAGCTTCTCCGGGTCCGGGGAGCTGTTTTTT.

V and J are TRBV27 and TRBJ2-7; weak D call: TRBD1 (6 bases). CDR1 and CDR2 (germline): MNHEY, SMNVEV (reference sequence). The CDR3 sequence is 13 residues long. The V end lost 4 bases, the J end lost 5 bases, and 12 bases lay between the germline ends. CDR3 protein: CASSSTGYNEQYF. CDR3 in DNA: TGTGCCAGCAGTTCTACAGGGTACAACGAGCAGTACTTC.

The chain has TRBV15 and TRBJ1-6; perhaps TRBD1 as D (6 bases). This CDR3 has 15 amino acids. CDR1 LNHNV and CDR2 YYDKDF come from the germline V gene (reference sequence). V dropped 0 bases and J dropped 8 bases, with 11 bases sitting between them. The CDR3 region has the DNA TGTGCCACCAGCAGAGATGTCAGGGGCCATTCACCCCTCCACTTT. This codes for CATSRDVRGHSPLHF.

This chain connects TRBV6-5 to TRBJ1-6; 12 bases fit TRBD1. The CDR3 has 15 amino acids. In germline, CDR1 is MNHEY, CDR2 SVGAGI. The J segment lost 8 bases and the V segment lost 6 bases, leaving 5 bases of the junction unmatched. Here the CDR3 DNA reads TGTGCCAGCAGAACCGGGGACAGGGGGCATTCACCCCTCCACTTT. This codes for CASRTGDRGHSPLHF.

The chain carries TRBV5-1 and TRBJ2-5, with 7 bases that match TRBD1. Looked up from germline, CDR1 is SGHRS and CDR2 is YFSETQ. With 2 bases clipped from V and 1 base from J, the junction kept 5 bases outside the gene matches. There are 15 residues in the CDR3. CDR3 nucleotides: TGCGCCAGCAGCTTAAGGGACAGTCTCCAAGAGACCCAGTACTTC. Translation: CASSLRDSLQETQYF.

The J gene is TRBJ1-1, the V gene TRBV5-1; D remains unclear. Deletions cut 0 bases from V and 0 bases from J, with 3 bases between. CDR1 and CDR2 (germline): SGHRS, YFSETQ. This CDR3 has 13 residues. The CDR3 is CASSLAVNTEAFF. CDR3 sequence (DNA): TGCGCCAGCAGCTTGGCGGTGAACACTGAAGCTTTCTTT. Drawing the rest from reference TRBV5-1 and TRBJ1-1, the complete variable domain is KAGVTQTPRYLIKTRGQQVTLSCSPISGHRSVSWYQQTPGQGLQFLFEYFSETQRNKGNFPGRFSGRQFSNSRSEMNVSTLELGDSALYLCASSLAVNTEAFFGQGTRLTVV.

A single count supports this clone. Written as DNA, the CDR3 is TGTGCCAGCAGCTTAGGACAGGGGGCCTCGGATAATTCACCCCTCCACTTT. It is translated as CASSLGQGASDNSPLHF. The rearrangement links TRBV7-9 to TRBJ1-6; 10 bases align to TRBD1. The CDR3 contains 17 residues. Germline lookup yields CDR1 SEHNR and CDR2 FQNEAQ (reference sequence). Trimming took 1 base from V and 5 from J; bases not matched to a gene: 5.

The chain recombines TRBV28 with TRBJ1-4; possibly TRBD1 for D (6 bases). Germline CDR1 and CDR2: MDHEN and SYDVKM. The CDR3 is 14 residues long. The germline V and J ends were trimmed by 8 bases and 4 bases, with 14 bases remaining between them. The CDR3 DNA sequence: TGTGCCAGCGGAGAGACAGGCAGTAATGAAAAACTGTTTTTT. Translation: CASGETGSNEKLFF.